This TCR beta chain was sequenced during a study of control samples from healthy donors and cancer patients. Sequencing was performed with immunoSEQ multiplex PCR; in TCRdb, only in-frame clones are kept and a portion is missing. The table records about 130,000 clones, 90% of them present only once. The CDR3 length is 15 residues. V lost 7 bases to trimming and J lost 0 bases; unmatched junction nucleotides: 8. Per germline, CDR1 MDHEN and CDR2 SYDVKM. The sequenced sample consisted of blood. The sequence was collected from a man in his forties or fifties in good health. This chain connects TRBV28 to TRBJ1-1; TRBD1 matches 7 bases. The CDR3 loop is CASTPAQGLNTEAFF. CDR3 nucleotides: TGTGCCAGCACCCCGGCACAGGGGTTGAACACTGAAGCTTTCTTT.